The 17 T cell receptor beta chains presented below share a single source sample, sequenced in a study of shared clonotypes between healthy human individuals. Some clones are missing from TCRdb's copy, which holds only in-frame ones; the method was immunoSEQ multiplex PCR. The table has 2 million to 2.5 million clones, 85% to 95% seen once. Material for sequencing was naive CD4+ T cells from PBMCs. The subset denotes: CD45RA+ positively selected. The source is a man between 18 and 29 years old in good health. Some clones in this sample may be carry-over from other donors' samples.

V gene TRBV28 combines with J gene TRBJ2-2; 10 nucleotides agree with TRBD2. The CDR3 consists of 15 residues. Germline assignment: CDR1 MDHEN and CDR2 SYDVKM. Trimming at V came to 6 bases and at J to 7 bases, leaving 8 bases not matched to a gene. The CDR3 DNA follows: TGTGCCAGCAGCCCCCTAGCGGGAGCTCACGGGGAGCTGTTTTTT. Translating it yields CASSPLAGAHGELFF.

The chain is built from TRBV5-1 and TRBJ2-3; weak D call: TRBD1 (6 bases). The V gene lost 4 bases and the J gene lost 3 bases, with 18 bases spanning the gap. Germline assignment: CDR1 SGHRS and CDR2 YFSETQ. The CDR3 length is 16 residues. CDR3 region: CASSPTPTGPTDTQYF. The DNA for the CDR3 is TGCGCCAGCAGCCCGACCCCGACAGGCCCTACAGATACGCAGTATTTT.

V usage is TRBV5-1 and J usage is TRBJ2-4; D unclear. The V end was cut by 7 bases, the J end by 0 bases, with 8 bases between. Germline V gene lookup returns CDR1 SGHRS and CDR2 YFSETQ. CDR3 length equals 13 residues. The CDR3: CASPPLAKNIQYF. CDR3 in DNA: TGCGCCAGCCCACCGCTAGCCAAAAACATTCAGTACTTC.

The V call is TRBV7-9, the J call TRBJ2-3; D is unclear. V dropped 0 bases and J dropped 3 bases, with 7 bases sitting between them. The length of the CDR3 is 14 residues. Looked up from germline, CDR1 is SEHNR and CDR2 is FQNEAQ (reference sequence). The CDR3 spells CASSLAVQTDTQYF. CDR3 nucleotides: TGTGCCAGCAGCTTAGCAGTTCAAACAGATACGCAGTATTTT.

This clone showed up just a few times. Other DNA sequences in the sample encode the same CDR3. The chain is built from TRBV2 and TRBJ1-5; D remains unclear. Trimming shortened V by 2 bases and J by 1 base, and 3 bases separated the two germline ends. This CDR3 has 13 amino acids. Germline CDR1 SNHLY, CDR2 FYNNEI. Written as DNA, the CDR3 is TGTGCCAGCAGTGAAAACAGCAATCAGCCCCAGCATTTT. It codes for CASSENSNQPQHF.

The rearrangement joins TRBV2 to TRBJ2-7; TRBD1 matches 10 bases. CDR1 SNHLY and CDR2 FYNNEI come from the germline V gene. V dropped 5 bases and J dropped 5; count of bases not matched to a gene: 9. CDR3 length: 15 residues. DNA for the CDR3: TGTGCCAGCAGTTACGAAACCGGGACAGGGGACGAGCAGTACTTC. This encodes CASSYETGTGDEQYF.

The V call is TRBV15, the J call TRBJ1-5; D is undetermined. CDR1 is LNHNV and CDR2 is YYDKDF in the germline V gene (reference sequence). The germline V and J ends were trimmed by 5 bases and 4 bases, with 18 bases remaining between them. The CDR3 covers 16 residues. CDR3 protein: CATSPGGSGLNQPQHF. The CDR3 bases are TGTGCCACCAGCCCGGGCGGGTCAGGCCTTAATCAGCCCCAGCATTTT.

The rearrangement links TRBV30 to TRBJ1-1, with D unresolved. V lost 3 bases and J lost 4, with 15 bases in between. The CDR3 loop spans 14 amino acids. CDR1 and CDR2 (germline): GTSNPN, SVGIG (reference sequence). The CDR3 region is CAWSPGGGGTEAFF. DNA for the CDR3: TGTGCCTGGAGCCCGGGCGGCGGAGGCACTGAAGCTTTCTTT.

The chain is built from TRBV9 and TRBJ2-2; unclear D gene. CDR3 size: 14 residues. V lost 6 bases and J lost 0, with 9 bases in between. Germline V CDR1 and CDR2: SGDLS, YYNGEE. The CDR3: CASTATTNTGELFF. The CDR3 coding sequence is TGTGCCAGCACGGCCACGACGAACACCGGGGAGCTGTTTTTT.

This clone was picked up a small number of times. The V and J genes are TRBV11-2 and TRBJ2-1; either TRBD1 or TRBD2 may fit D (5 bases each). V gave up 5 bases and J gave up 13 bases, with 15 bases separating them. Germline assignment: CDR1 SGHAT and CDR2 FQNNGV. The CDR3 sequence is 12 residues long. CDR3 region: CASSPSPGPQFF. Here the CDR3 DNA reads TGTGCCAGCAGCCCAAGCCCGGGACCCCAGTTCTTC. Supplemented by reference TRBV11-2 and TRBJ2-1, the full variable domain reads EAGVAQSPRYKIIEKRQSVAFWCNPISGHATLYWYQQILGQGPKLLIQFQNNGVVDDSQLPKDRFSAERLKGVDSTLKIQPAKLEDSAVYLCASSPSPGPQFFGPGTRLTVL.

The chain carries TRBV5-1 and TRBJ1-1; TRBD1 matches at 9 bases. V gave up 2 bases and J gave up 6 bases; unmatched junction bases: 5. The CDR3 loop spans 14 amino acids. The germline V gene has CDR1 SGHRS and CDR2 YFSETQ. The CDR3 sequence: CASSFTGGAAEAFF. Written as DNA, the CDR3 is TGCGCCAGCAGCTTTACAGGGGGCGCGGCTGAAGCTTTCTTT.

CDR3 bases: TGTGCCAGCAGTTACGGGACAGTAATCCACGAGCAGTACTTC. Translated, it gives CASSYGTVIHEQYF. This sequence joins TRBV6-5 and TRBJ2-7, with 7 bases fitting TRBD1. Trimming at V came to 2 bases and at J to 5 bases, leaving 6 bases not matched to a gene. The CDR3 is made up of 14 amino acids. The V gene's germline CDR1 is MNHEY and CDR2 SVGAGI.

This chain links TRBV5-1 with TRBJ2-7; 8 bases match TRBD1. The CDR3 loop spans 16 amino acids. CDR1 is SGHRS, CDR2 YFSETQ, per germline. J was trimmed by 5 bases and V by 0 bases; bases with no gene match: 10. CDR3 residues: CASSLGDRQGADEQYF. In nucleotides, the CDR3 is TGCGCCAGCAGCTTGGGTGATCGGCAGGGGGCGGACGAGCAGTACTTC.

The gene calls are TRBV7-9 and TRBJ1-2, with D tentatively TRBD1 (6 bases). The V gene's germline CDR1 is SEHNR and CDR2 FQNEAQ (reference sequence). V dropped 3 bases and J dropped 0 bases, with 11 bases sitting between them. The CDR3 sequence is 15 residues long. The CDR3 coding sequence is TGTGCCAGCAGCTTCTTACAGGGAGCTAACTATGGCTACACCTTC. Translation gives CASSFLQGANYGYTF.

Of note for this clone: The same CDR3 also results from other DNA sequences found in this sample. The chain carries TRBV9 and TRBJ2-7; D unclear. Germline V lookup: CDR1 SGDLS, CDR2 YYNGEE. V gave up 1 base and J gave up 0 bases, with 8 bases separating them. The CDR3 loop spans 14 amino acids. CDR3 region: CASSVRDLSYEQYF. The CDR3 DNA reads as TGTGCCAGCAGCGTAAGGGATCTCTCCTACGAGCAGTACTTC.

The genes are TRBV6-1 and TRBJ2-5, with D unclear. The V end was cut by 2 bases, the J end by 5 bases, with 9 bases between. From germline, CDR1 is MNHNS and CDR2 SASEGT. The CDR3 extends over 13 amino acids. CDR3 in DNA: TGTGCCAGCAGTGAACCTGCCGGTGAGACCCAGTACTTC. Translation gives CASSEPAGETQYF.

This clone showed up just once. The chain has TRBV28 and TRBJ1-1; D possibly corresponds to TRBD1 (6 bases). The CDR3 spans 14 residues. The germline CDR1 and CDR2 sequences are MDHEN and SYDVKM. Between the trimmed V and J ends, which lost 11 bases and 5 bases, there was a span of 21 bases. As DNA, the CDR3 is TGTGCCGCCACGATTGGGGGCGGAAGAACTGAAGCTTTCTTT. Its protein product is CAATIGGGRTEAFF.